The following is a T cell receptor beta chain sequence with its context. V lost 5 bases and J lost 8; bases outside the gene matches: 9. The CDR3 extends over 13 amino acids. CDR1 and CDR2 from the germline V gene are SGHDT and YYEEEE. Profiling relied on immunoSEQ multiplex PCR, and the TCRdb table lists in-frame clones only, not all of them. The data contain about 40,000 clones, about 91% of them singletons. The data stem from a study of OX40 agonist ivuxolimab in advanced cancers. Study at large: One patient with hepatocellular carcinoma and two with cutaneous melanoma, three in all, had partial responses.

The V call is TRBV5-6, the J call TRBJ1-1, with 7 bases aligning to TRBD1. The sequence derives from an adult with an advanced solid tumor such as melanoma, head and neck, liver or kidney cancer. The specimen was CD4+ or CD8+ T cells sorted from blood, collected in a trial of the OX40 agonist ivuxolimab. CDR3 in DNA: TGTGCCAGCAGGCCCAGGGGGGGCTGGGAAGCTTTCTTT. Translating gives CASRPRGGWEAFF.